Shown below are 5 T cell receptor beta chains from a single sample sequenced in a study of blood T cell repertoires in COVID-19. Sequenced by immunoSEQ multiplex PCR; TCRdb stores in-frame clones only, minus some. The table lists 210,000 or so clones, around 82% of them singletons. The sequencing sample was made of peripheral blood. The receptors derive from a man in his fifties or sixties with active or convalescent COVID-19.

The J gene is TRBJ2-7, the V gene TRBV5-1; TRBD1 matches at 8 bases. The CDR3 runs 16 residues. The J segment lost 5 bases and the V segment lost 0 bases, leaving 10 bases of the junction unmatched. CDR1 and CDR2 from the germline V gene are SGHRS and YFSETQ. Written as DNA, the CDR3 is TGCGCCAGCAGCTTGGTCGGCAGGGGGCGCGGTAACGAGCAGTACTTC. Its protein is CASSLVGRGRGNEQYF.

V and J are TRBV12-3 or TRBV12-4 and TRBJ1-2, with 7 positions matching TRBD1. Trimming took 6 bases from V and 4 from J; bases not matched to a gene: 5. This CDR3 contains 13 residues. The CDR3 DNA reads as TGTGCCAGCAGCCGACAGGGAACCTATGGCTACACCTTC. This translates into CASSRQGTYGYTF.

The chain links TRBV9 to TRBJ1-2; D unresolved. Germline CDR1 is SGDLS and CDR2 is YYNGEE. With 3 bases removed from V and 6 bases from J, the gap between germline ends came to 18 bases. This CDR3 comprises 15 residues. CDR3 residues: CASSANDIYRDGYTF. The CDR3 bases are TGTGCCAGCAGCGCGAACGACATCTATCGTGATGGCTACACCTTC.

The CDR3 loop reads CASSPRTGGNSYNEQFF. For the CDR3, the DNA is TGTGCCAGCTCACCAAGGACAGGGGGGAACTCCTACAATGAGCAGTTCTTC. This rearrangement joins TRBV18 to TRBJ2-1; 10 positions match TRBD1. Germline V gives CDR1 KGHSH, CDR2 LQKENI. J gave up 0 bases and V 2 bases, and 4 bases lay outside the gene matches. The CDR3 loop spans 17 amino acids.

The genes are TRBV5-4 and TRBJ2-3, with TRBD1 matching 7 bases. V gave up 4 bases and J gave up 6 bases; unmatched junction bases: 11. Germline V gene lookup returns CDR1 SGHNT and CDR2 YYREEE (reference sequence). The CDR3 has 15 amino acids. CDR3 sequence reads: CASSPGPDRADTQYF. The CDR3 DNA follows: TGTGCCAGCAGCCCAGGCCCCGACAGGGCCGATACGCAGTATTTT.